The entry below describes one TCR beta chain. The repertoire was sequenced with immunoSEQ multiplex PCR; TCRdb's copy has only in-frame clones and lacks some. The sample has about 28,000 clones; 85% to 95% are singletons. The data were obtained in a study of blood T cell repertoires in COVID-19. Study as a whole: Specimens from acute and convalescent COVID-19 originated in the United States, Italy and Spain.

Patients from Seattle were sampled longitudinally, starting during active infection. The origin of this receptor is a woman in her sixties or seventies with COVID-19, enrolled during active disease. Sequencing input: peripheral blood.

CDR3: CASAGGTGGWYEQYF. CDR3 bases: TGTGCCAGCGCTGGGGGGACAGGGGGCTGGTACGAGCAGTACTTC. V usage is TRBV6-5 and J usage is TRBJ2-7; 12 nucleotides agree with TRBD1. V shed 8 bases, J shed 4 bases, and the junction held 9 bases outside the gene matches. This CDR3 is built from 15 residues. Germline CDR1 is MNHEY and CDR2 is SVGAGI.